This entry concerns a single TCR beta chain. What it binds is not known. This entry comes from a study of Ad26.COV2.S vaccination and SARS-CoV-2 variants. Study-level background: Enrollment placed the donor in the COV1001 Ad26.COV2.S trial arm. Administration of Ad26.COV2.S was intramuscular, either once or twice 56 days apart. Findings of the study overall: Greater spike-specific TCR breadth was seen in vaccine recipients than in placebo recipients.

The method was immunoSEQ multiplex PCR; TCRdb's version includes in-frame clones alone and lacks a portion of them. The sample shows over 350,000 clones, about nine tenths of them seen only once. The germline V gene has CDR1 SGHVS and CDR2 FNYEAQ. This CDR3 has 13 residues. V dropped 5 bases and J dropped 2 bases, with 9 bases sitting between them. As for treatment: some 20 received Ad26.COV2.S at low or high dose, single or two shots; several received placebo; per-sample allocation not given. Sampling was done on day 63 after the first vaccine or placebo injection. This chain links TRBV7-6 with TRBJ2-5; D unclear. This sequence originates from a person between 18 and 65 years old who received the Ad26.COV2.S COVID-19 vaccine or a placebo. The source was peripheral blood, collected in a trial of Ad26.COV2.S vaccine versus placebo. The CDR3 region is CASSPTWQETQYF. In DNA form, the CDR3 reads TGTGCCAGCAGCCCCACTTGGCAAGAGACCCAGTACTTC.